Each of the 13 T cell receptor beta chains below was sequenced from the same sample in a study of vaccination effects on CD4 cells after COVID-19. Their recognized antigens are unknown. The method was immunoSEQ multiplex PCR; TCRdb's version includes in-frame clones alone and lacks a portion of them. The sample has 65,000 to 90,000 clones, roughly 75% seen once. Subsequent to a culture period of approximately 11 days, CD4+ T cells were isolated. Each participant was administered two doses of either the BNT162b2 or the mRNA-1273 vaccine. Sequencing was performed on CD4+ T cells from PBMCs cultured without peptide, taken after COVID-19 vaccination. The receptors shown here come from a human donor who received a COVID-19 vaccine.

The chain carries TRBV19 and TRBJ1-1; a weak D match, TRBD1 (5 bases). The CDR3 consists of 16 residues. Germline lookup yields CDR1 LNHDA and CDR2 SQIVND (reference sequence). Trimming took off 3 bases at V and 1 base at J, with 15 bases between the two ends. In DNA, the CDR3 is TGTGCCAGTAGTATCCCACAAAATGGACAGAACACTGAAGCTTTCTTT. Translated, it gives CASSIPQNGQNTEAFF.

The genes are TRBV18 and TRBJ1-2; 7 bases match TRBD1. Per germline, CDR1 KGHSH and CDR2 LQKENI. The CDR3 length is 14 residues. Losses at the gene ends were 5 bases for V and 3 bases for J; bases not matched to a gene: 6. As DNA, the CDR3 is TGTGCCAGCTCAATCACCGGGACAGACTATGGCTACACCTTC. Encoded protein: CASSITGTDYGYTF.

The V call is TRBV15, the J call TRBJ1-2, with a weak D call TRBD1 (6 bases). The CDR3 covers 15 residues. Germline V gives CDR1 LNHNV, CDR2 YYDKDF (reference sequence). The V gene lost 1 base and the J gene lost 4 bases, with 13 bases spanning the gap. The CDR3 DNA is TGTGCCACCAGCAGAGGTACAGGGAATGTCTATGGCTACACCTTC. It codes for CATSRGTGNVYGYTF.

This clone was seen only a few times. This sequence joins TRBV12-3 or TRBV12-4 and TRBJ2-7; D not certain. Trimming shortened V by 11 bases and J by 9 bases, and 14 bases separated the two germline ends. The CDR3 spans 10 residues. This CDR3 reads CARITKRQYV. The CDR3 region has the DNA TGTGCCCGCATAACAAAACGGCAGTACGTC.

V is TRBV19 and J is TRBJ2-5; D tentatively reads TRBD1 or TRBD2 (5 bases each). Trimming took 3 bases from V and 4 from J, leaving 12 bases between them. CDR3 length: 14 residues. Germline loops: CDR1 LNHDA, CDR2 SQIVND (reference sequence). The CDR3 DNA follows: TGTGCCAGTAGTATTCCGGGACGGACAGAGACCCAGTACTTC. It translates to CASSIPGRTETQYF.

This chain uses TRBV7-2 with TRBJ2-1; TRBD2 agrees at 10 bases. The CDR3 totals 15 residues. CDR1 is SGHTA and CDR2 is FQGNSA in the germline V gene. With V trimmed by 1 base and J by 7 bases, 4 bases remained unmatched. CDR3 coding DNA: TGTGCCAGCAGCTTAGGAGCGGGGGGGCAAAATGAGCAGTTCTTC. Its protein product is CASSLGAGGQNEQFF.

The chain recombines TRBV27 with TRBJ2-2; D not resolved. V lost 5 bases to trimming and J lost 6 bases, with 10 bases between them. The CDR3 is made up of 13 amino acids. Germline CDR1 MNHEY, CDR2 SMNVEV (reference sequence). The CDR3 DNA sequence: TGTGCCAGCAGTCCGCACCGGGCCGGGGAGCTGTTTTTT. Protein sequence: CASSPHRAGELFF.

The chain is built from TRBV6-5 and TRBJ2-7; no clear D. The CDR3 loop spans 14 amino acids. V lost 2 bases, J lost 3 bases, and 11 bases lay in between. Germline CDR1 reads MNHEY; CDR2 reads SVGAGI. The CDR3 sequence: CASSYGQHGYEQYV. In DNA form, the CDR3 reads TGTGCCAGCAGTTACGGGCAGCACGGCTACGAGCAGTACGTC.

The chain carries TRBV19 and TRBJ1-2; TRBD1 aligns across 7 bases. Germline CDR1 reads LNHDA; CDR2 reads SQIVND (reference sequence). The trim removed 2 bases at V and 3 bases at J, leaving 3 bases unmatched. This CDR3 contains 14 residues. CDR3 nucleotides: TGTGCCAGTAGTATACAGGGGGAATACTATGGCTACACCTTC. Translated: CASSIQGEYYGYTF.

The chain has TRBV7-8 and TRBJ2-3, with D possibly called TRBD1 or TRBD2 (6 bases each). V dropped 5 bases and J dropped 6 bases, with 24 bases sitting between them. From germline, CDR1 is SGHVS and CDR2 FQNEAQ. CDR3 size: 17 residues. Here the CDR3 DNA reads TGTGCCAGCAGCCCCCACGCGGGGCTCGGGGGCGTCGATACGCAGTATTTT. Translating gives CASSPHAGLGGVDTQYF. Supplemented by reference TRBV7-8 and TRBJ2-3, the full variable domain reads GAGVSQSPRYKVAKRGQDVALRCDPISGHVSLFWYQQALGQGPEFLTYFQNEAQLDKSGLPSDRFFAERPEGSVSTLKIQRTQQEDSAVYLCASSPHAGLGGVDTQYFGPGTRLTVL.

The chain has TRBV10-1 and TRBJ2-3; 13 nucleotides agree with TRBD2. V was pared by 7 bases and J by 13 bases, with 17 bases of the junction left unmatched. The CDR3 runs 16 residues. Germline values: CDR1 WNHNN, CDR2 SYGVQD (reference sequence). CDR3 nucleotides: TGCGCCAGCACGGCCTTACTAGCGGGGGGGCCATTTTCTGAGTATTTT. This translates into CASTALLAGGPFSEYF.

The J gene is TRBJ2-5, the V gene TRBV27, with 10 bases lining up with TRBD2. CDR3 length: 15 residues. V was clipped by 6 bases and J by 7 bases; unmatched bases: 11. Germline V gives CDR1 MNHEY, CDR2 SMNVEV (reference sequence). CDR3 nucleotides: TGTGCCAGCAGCCCCCTCCTAGCGGGGGTAGGGACCCAGTACTTC. It codes for CASSPLLAGVGTQYF.

This chain joins TRBV7-2 and TRBJ1-4; D ambiguous. The CDR3 sequence is 13 residues long. CDR1 is SGHTA, CDR2 FQGNSA, per germline. Trimming took off 1 base at V and 8 bases at J, with 8 bases between the two ends. CDR3 nucleotide sequence: TGTGCCAGCAGCTTAGGAGTGGGGGAAAAACTGTTTTTT. It encodes CASSLGVGEKLFF.